This T cell receptor (beta chain) emerged from a study of T cells in Graves' hyperthyroidism and ophthalmopathy. V lost 0 bases to trimming and J lost 9 bases, with 9 bases between them. Germline CDR1 reads SGHTA; CDR2 reads FQGNSA. This CDR3 has 13 residues. Amplification targeted TCR beta CDR3 regions from RNA transcripts. Researchers ran a first-round RT-PCR on the TCR CDR3 using the HTBI primer set. TCRdb reanalysed the multiplex PCR reads using MiXCR and keeps one entry per CDR3 protein. The sample consists of about 160,000 distinct CDR3 sequences, 9.4% of them appearing once. This clonotype was counted at least ten times.

The chain combines TRBV7-2 with TRBJ2-1, with no clear D. This sequence was found in a woman under 30 with Graves' hyperthyroidism that later progressed to Graves' ophthalmopathy. The sample taken for sequencing was blood. CDR3 bases: TGTGCCAGCAGCTTAGCGTGGCTAACTGAGCAGTTCTTC. Its protein product is CASSLAWLTEQFF. Filled out from reference TRBV7-2 and TRBJ2-1, the complete variable domain reads GAGVSQSPSNKVTEKGKDVELRCDPISGHTALYWYRQSLGQGLEFLIYFQGNSAPDKSGLPSDRFSAERTGGSVSTLTIQRTQQEDSAVYLCASSLAWLTEQFFGPGTRLTVL.